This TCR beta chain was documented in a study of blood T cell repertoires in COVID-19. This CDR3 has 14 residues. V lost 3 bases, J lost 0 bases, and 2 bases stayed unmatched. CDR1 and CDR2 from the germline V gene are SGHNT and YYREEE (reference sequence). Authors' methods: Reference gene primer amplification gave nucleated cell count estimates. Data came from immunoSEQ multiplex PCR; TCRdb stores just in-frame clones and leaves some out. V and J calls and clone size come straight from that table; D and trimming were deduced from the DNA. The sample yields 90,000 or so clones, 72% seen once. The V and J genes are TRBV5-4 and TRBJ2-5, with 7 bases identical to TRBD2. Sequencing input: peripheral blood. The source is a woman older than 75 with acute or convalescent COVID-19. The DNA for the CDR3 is TGTGCCAGCAGCTCGCTAGCGGACCAAGAGACCCAGTACTTC. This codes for CASSSLADQETQYF.